This T cell receptor beta chain was sequenced for a study of long-term antiretroviral therapy in people with HIV. Germline V lookup: CDR1 MGHRA, CDR2 YSYEKL. The CDR3 sequence is 18 residues long. Trimming at V came to 0 bases and at J to 6 bases, leaving 12 bases not matched to a gene. Survey-level immunoSEQ v3.0 assays were run. The repertoire was sequenced with immunoSEQ multiplex PCR; TCRdb's copy has only in-frame clones and lacks some. Among tens of thousands of clones, 85% to 95% were seen once, and the ten largest hold around 7%. The sample was unsorted PBMCs, taken 4.4 years after starting antiretroviral therapy. The receptor's source is a woman between 50 and 59 years old with HIV. The genes are TRBV4-1 and TRBJ2-3, with 10 bases fitting TRBD2. CDR3 sequence: CASSQDGYSGGARDTQYF. The DNA for the CDR3 is TGCGCCAGCAGCCAAGATGGTTACAGCGGGGGGGCTAGGGATACGCAGTATTTT.